These 24 T cell receptor beta chains share one sample of origin, sequenced in a study of shared clonotypes between healthy human individuals. Only in-frame clones appear in the TCRdb table, and some are missing; sequencing was by immunoSEQ multiplex PCR. Altogether about 750,000 clones are present, 92% being singletons, with the ten largest covering under 30%. As defined, naive CD8 cells were CD45RO-negative and positively selected for CCR7, with terminally differentiated effector memory CD45RA+ cells excluded. The sample consisted of naive CD8+ T cells sorted from blood. The receptors originated from a man aged 25-45 years in good health.

The V call is TRBV27, the J call TRBJ2-7, with D hard to call. The CDR3 loop spans 13 amino acids. Trimming took off 3 bases at V and 0 bases at J, with 6 bases between the two ends. Germline-derived CDR1 and CDR2 are MNHEY and SMNVEV (reference sequence). CDR3 coding DNA: TGTGCCAGCAGTTTCCCCAACTCCTACGAGCAGTACTTC. Translation gives CASSFPNSYEQYF.

The sample holds one count of this clone. Germline and junction disagree at one end, which may indicate a read error. J is TRBJ2-5 and V is TRBV5-6; 7 bases are a match to TRBD2. This CDR3 region has 14 residues. Germline values: CDR1 SGHDT, CDR2 YYEEEE. CDR3 DNA sequence: TGTGCCAGCACCTTGACTAGCCGGGAAGAGACCCAGTACTTC. Its translation: CASTLTSREETQYF.

The J gene is TRBJ2-7, the V gene TRBV7-9; 14 bases map to TRBD2. The V segment lost 5 bases and the J segment 4 bases; nucleotides outside the gene matches: 10. CDR3 length equals 17 residues. Germline CDR1 and CDR2: SEHNR and FQNEAQ (reference sequence). CDR3 DNA: TGTGCCAGCAGCAAGGGACTAGCGGGAGTGAGCTTTTACGAGCAGTACTTC. Protein sequence: CASSKGLAGVSFYEQYF.

The chain combines TRBV6-5 with TRBJ1-3; 7 nucleotides align to TRBD1. V shed 2 bases, J shed 2 bases, and the junction held 6 bases outside the gene matches. Germline loops: CDR1 MNHEY, CDR2 SVGAGI. This CDR3 spans 16 amino acids. CDR3 protein: CASSYGAGGTGNTIYF. In DNA form, the CDR3 reads TGTGCCAGCAGTTACGGGGCAGGGGGGACTGGAAACACCATATATTTT.

The chain uses TRBV6-9 and TRBJ2-5, with 10 bases lining up with TRBD2. The CDR3 is 17 residues long. V shed 9 bases and J 3 bases; nucleotides not matched to a gene: 16. Looked up from germline, CDR1 is MNHGY and CDR2 is SVAAGI. The CDR3 loop reads CARDPSGSMCSEETQYF. The CDR3 DNA reads as TGTGCCAGAGACCCTAGCGGGAGTATGTGCTCGGAAGAGACCCAGTACTTC.

This sequence joins TRBV27 and TRBJ2-3, with 7 nucleotides matching TRBD2. V shed 5 bases and J 7 bases; nucleotides not matched to a gene: 15. This CDR3 comprises 16 residues. The V gene's germline CDR1 is MNHEY and CDR2 SMNVEV (reference sequence). The CDR3 DNA follows: TGTGCCAGCAGTGCTTACGGGGGGAGGGCCCTGAATACGCAGTATTTT. This encodes CASSAYGGRALNTQYF.

V is TRBV9 and J is TRBJ1-2, with 7 bases aligning to TRBD1. The germline CDR1 and CDR2 sequences are SGDLS and YYNGEE. The CDR3 extends over 16 amino acids. V shed 3 bases and J 6 bases; nucleotides not matched to a gene: 14. The CDR3 spells CASSADLGGLGNGYTF. The CDR3 DNA reads TGTGCCAGCAGCGCGGATTTAGGGGGCTTGGGGAATGGCTACACCTTC.

The rearrangement joins TRBV6-1 to TRBJ2-1, with 11 bases matching TRBD2. The CDR3 length is 15 residues. Trimming cost V 1 base and J 9 bases; bases outside gene matches: 5. Per germline, CDR1 MNHNS and CDR2 SASEGT. In DNA, the CDR3 is TGTGCCAGCAGTGAAGAACTAGCGGGAGAAATTGAGCAGTTCTTC. Protein: CASSEELAGEIEQFF.

The chain joins TRBV7-6 to TRBJ2-7; D is perhaps TRBD1 or TRBD2 (6 bases each). The CDR3 length is 16 residues. Germline CDR1 SGHVS, CDR2 FNYEAQ. V lost 6 bases and J lost 7, with 25 bases in between. In nucleotides, the CDR3 is TGTGCCAGCAGTGGACTACAGGGTCCTACTGCGGGAGAGCAGTACTTC. This gives the protein CASSGLQGPTAGEQYF.

This sequence joins TRBV4-3 and TRBJ2-7; tentatively, D is TRBD1 (5 bases). The ends were cut back, 0 bases at V and 5 bases at J, with 11 bases in the middle. CDR1 and CDR2 from the germline V gene are LGHNA and YSLEER. The CDR3 sequence is 14 residues long. DNA of the CDR3: TGCGCCAGCAGCCAAGACCAGAAGGGGCACGAGCAGTACTTC. This encodes CASSQDQKGHEQYF.

This rearrangement joins TRBV4-1 to TRBJ1-1, with D perhaps matching TRBD1 (6 bases). Trimming left V 2 bases short and J 4 bases short, with 20 bases between. The V gene's germline CDR1 is MGHRA and CDR2 YSYEKL. The CDR3 is 17 amino acids. The CDR3 reads CASSQFATGSTGTEAFF. CDR3 DNA: TGCGCCAGCAGCCAATTTGCTACAGGGAGTACGGGCACTGAAGCTTTCTTT.

The chain has TRBV14 and TRBJ2-7; no firm D call. V was cut by 1 base and J by 1 base, with 11 bases left in between. The germline CDR1 and CDR2 sequences are SGHDN and FVKESK. The CDR3 length is 15 residues. The CDR3 protein is CASSQGQAQSYEQYF. CDR3 sequence (DNA): TGTGCCAGCAGCCAAGGGCAGGCCCAATCCTACGAGCAGTACTTC. Full variable domain (rest looked up from reference TRBV14 and TRBJ2-7): EAGVTQFPSHSVIEKGQTVTLRCDPISGHDNLYWYRRVMGKEIKFLLHFVKESKQDESGMPNNRFLAERTGGTYSTLKVQPAELEDSGVYFCASSQGQAQSYEQYFGPGTRLTVT.

The V and J genes are TRBV5-4 and TRBJ2-3, with TRBD1 matching 9 bases. The germline V gene encodes CDR1 SGHNT and CDR2 YYREEE (reference sequence). This CDR3 comprises 14 residues. J was trimmed by 4 bases and V by 4 bases; bases with no gene match: 4. The CDR3, as DNA: TGTGCCAGCAGCCCGGGACAGGGCCCAGATACGCAGTATTTT. Protein product: CASSPGQGPDTQYF.

The V call is TRBV7-6, the J call TRBJ1-1; unclear D gene. Germline V gene sequence: CDR1 SGHVS, CDR2 FNYEAQ. Between the trimmed V and J ends, which lost 6 bases and 3 bases, there was a span of 11 bases. CDR3 length: 13 residues. This CDR3 is CASREGADTEAFF. CDR3 in DNA: TGTGCCAGCAGGGAGGGAGCGGACACTGAAGCTTTCTTT.

The chain has TRBV7-3 and TRBJ2-1, with no clear D. The CDR3 sequence is 13 residues long. V was cut by 1 base and J by 7 bases, with 8 bases left in between. The V gene's germline CDR1 is SGHTA and CDR2 FQGTGA. The CDR3 region has the DNA TGTGCCAGCAGCTTAAGCTTGGGTAATGAGCAGTTCTTC. Protein product: CASSLSLGNEQFF.

The chain couples TRBV10-2 to TRBJ2-1, with 15 bases fitting TRBD2. Per the germline V gene, CDR1 is WSHSY and CDR2 is SAAADI. After removal of 4 bases from V and 7 bases from J, the junction contained 2 bases not matched to a gene. The CDR3 is 15 residues long. Here the CDR3 DNA reads TGCGCCAGCAGTGCGGGACTAGCGGGGGGAAATGAGCAGTTCTTC. This encodes CASSAGLAGGNEQFF.

This rearrangement joins TRBV14 to TRBJ2-5; D tentatively fits TRBD1 or TRBD2 (5 bases each). The CDR3 totals 14 residues. Germline V gene sequence: CDR1 SGHDN, CDR2 FVKESK. Trimming removed 4 bases from V and 2 bases from J, with 11 bases in between. This CDR3 reads CASSLWDGQETQYF. DNA of the CDR3: TGTGCCAGCAGCCTCTGGGACGGTCAAGAGACCCAGTACTTC.

This clone was seen once. The V and J genes are TRBV28 and TRBJ2-5, with D maybe TRBD2 (6 bases). CDR3 length: 15 residues. The V gene lost 5 bases and the J gene lost 2 bases, with 15 bases spanning the gap. The germline CDR1 and CDR2 sequences are MDHEN and SYDVKM. Here the CDR3 DNA reads TGTGCCAGCAGTCTCCAGACTAGTGCACAAGAGACCCAGTACTTC. Translation: CASSLQTSAQETQYF.

CDR3 sequence reads: CASSQVRVTEAFF. The CDR3 DNA is TGCGCCAGCAGCCAAGTCAGGGTCACTGAAGCTTTCTTT. The J gene is TRBJ1-1, the V gene TRBV4-1; D is perhaps TRBD1 (5 bases). The V end was cut by 1 base, the J end by 4 bases, with 7 bases between. Germline lookup yields CDR1 MGHRA and CDR2 YSYEKL. This CDR3 is 13 amino acids long.

This sequence joins TRBV27 and TRBJ2-6, with D uncertain. The length of the CDR3 is 13 residues. The germline V gene has CDR1 MNHEY and CDR2 SMNVEV (reference sequence). V lost 5 bases to trimming and J lost 11 bases, with 13 bases between them. The DNA for the CDR3 is TGTGCCAGCAGTCCCTATTTGATGGACGTCCTGACTTTC. It codes for CASSPYLMDVLTF.

The rearrangement links TRBV18 to TRBJ2-1; no clear D. There are 17 residues in the CDR3. CDR1 and CDR2 from the germline V gene are KGHSH and LQKENI. V was shortened by 3 bases and J by 0 bases, with 15 bases between the two germline ends. For the CDR3, the DNA is TGTGCCAGCTCACCTCCTGAAGCAGATAGCTCCTACAATGAGCAGTTCTTC. Its protein product is CASSPPEADSSYNEQFF. The variable domain in full, with the rest retrieved from reference TRBV18 and TRBJ2-1, is NAGVMQNPRHLVRRRGQEARLRCSPMKGHSHVYWYRQLPEEGLKFMVYLQKENIIDESGMPKERFSAEFPKEGPSILRIQQVVRGDSAAYFCASSPPEADSSYNEQFFGPGTRLTVL.

The chain recombines TRBV5-8 with TRBJ2-7; 8 positions match TRBD2. CDR1 and CDR2 (germline): SGHTS, YDEGEE. The length of the CDR3 is 14 residues. V gave up 0 bases and J gave up 3 bases; unmatched junction bases: 2. The CDR3 DNA reads TGTGCCAGCAGCTTGGAGACTAGCGTCTACGAGCAGTACTTC. It translates to CASSLETSVYEQYF.

The V gene is TRBV27, the J gene TRBJ1-2; the match to TRBD1 covers 9 bases. This CDR3 contains 14 residues. Per the germline V gene, CDR1 is MNHEY and CDR2 is SMNVEV (reference sequence). The trim removed 5 bases at V and 7 bases at J, leaving 8 bases unmatched. The CDR3 coding sequence is TGTGCCAGCAGTCCGCGATCGGACAGGGGTGGCTACACCTTC. It is translated as CASSPRSDRGGYTF.

The chain carries TRBV7-8 and TRBJ2-1; 10 bases line up with TRBD1. The CDR3 contains 15 residues. The germline V gene encodes CDR1 SGHVS and CDR2 FQNEAQ. V lost 4 bases and J lost 1; bases outside the gene matches: 1. CDR3 loop: CASSSDRGSYNEQFF. As DNA, the CDR3 is TGTGCCAGCAGCTCGGACAGGGGGTCCTACAATGAGCAGTTCTTC.